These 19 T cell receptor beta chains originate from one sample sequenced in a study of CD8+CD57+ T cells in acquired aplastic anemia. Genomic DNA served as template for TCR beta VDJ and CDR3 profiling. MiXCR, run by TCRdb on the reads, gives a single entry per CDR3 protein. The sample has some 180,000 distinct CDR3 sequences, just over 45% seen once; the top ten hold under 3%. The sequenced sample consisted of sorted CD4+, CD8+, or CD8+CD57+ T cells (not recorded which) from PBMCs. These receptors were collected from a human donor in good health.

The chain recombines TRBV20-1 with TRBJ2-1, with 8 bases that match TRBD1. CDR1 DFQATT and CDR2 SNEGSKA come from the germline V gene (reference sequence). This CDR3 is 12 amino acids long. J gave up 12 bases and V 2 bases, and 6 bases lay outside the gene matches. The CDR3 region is CSARRQGASQFF. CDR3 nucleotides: TGCAGTGCTAGACGTCAGGGGGCTTCGCAGTTCTTC.

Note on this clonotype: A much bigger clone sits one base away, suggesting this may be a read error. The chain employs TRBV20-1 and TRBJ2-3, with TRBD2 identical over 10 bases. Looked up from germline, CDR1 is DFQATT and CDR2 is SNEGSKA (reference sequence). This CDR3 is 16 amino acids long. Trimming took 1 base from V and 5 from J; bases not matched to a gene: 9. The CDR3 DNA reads TGCAGTGCTAGAGTTAACAGCGGGAGGGTCAGAGATACGCAGTATTTT. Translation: CSARVNSGRVRDTQYF.

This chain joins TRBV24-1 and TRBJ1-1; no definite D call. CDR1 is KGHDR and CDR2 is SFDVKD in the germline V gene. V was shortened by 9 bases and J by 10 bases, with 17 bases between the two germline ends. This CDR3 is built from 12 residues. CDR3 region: CATVAPLRVAFF. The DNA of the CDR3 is TGTGCCACCGTGGCCCCGCTGAGGGTAGCTTTCTTT.

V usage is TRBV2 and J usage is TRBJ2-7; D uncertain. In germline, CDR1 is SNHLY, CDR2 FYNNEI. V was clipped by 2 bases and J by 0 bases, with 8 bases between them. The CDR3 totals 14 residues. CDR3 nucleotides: TGTGCCAGCAGTGAATATTTTTACTCCTACGAGCAGTACTTC. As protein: CASSEYFYSYEQYF.

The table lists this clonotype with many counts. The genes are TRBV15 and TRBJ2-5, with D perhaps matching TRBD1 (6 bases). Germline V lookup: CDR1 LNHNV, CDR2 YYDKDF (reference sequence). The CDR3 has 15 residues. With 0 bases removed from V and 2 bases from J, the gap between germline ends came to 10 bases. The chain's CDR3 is CATSRDGTRQETQYF. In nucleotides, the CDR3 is TGTGCCACCAGCAGAGACGGGACAAGACAAGAGACCCAGTACTTC.

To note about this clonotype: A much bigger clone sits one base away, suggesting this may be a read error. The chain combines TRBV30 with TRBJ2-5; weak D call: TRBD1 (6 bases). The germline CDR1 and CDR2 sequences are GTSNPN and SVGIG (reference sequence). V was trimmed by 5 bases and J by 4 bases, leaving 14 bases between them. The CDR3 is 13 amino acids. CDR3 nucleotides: TGTGCCTGGTCGGACAGCGGACTAGAGACCCAGTACTTC. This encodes CAWSDSGLETQYF.

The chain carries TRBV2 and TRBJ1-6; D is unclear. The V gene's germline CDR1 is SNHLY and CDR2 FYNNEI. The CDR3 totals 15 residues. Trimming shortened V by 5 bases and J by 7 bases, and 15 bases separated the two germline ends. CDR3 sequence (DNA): TGTGCCAGCAGTTTGGGTCCCCTGTTGAATTCACCCCTCCACTTT. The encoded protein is CASSLGPLLNSPLHF.

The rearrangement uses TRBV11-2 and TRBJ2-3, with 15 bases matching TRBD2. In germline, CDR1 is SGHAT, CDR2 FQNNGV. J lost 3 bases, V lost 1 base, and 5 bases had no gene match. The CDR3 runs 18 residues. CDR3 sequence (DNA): TGTGCCAGCAGCTTAGGAGGACTAGCGGGAGGGAGGACAGATACGCAGTATTTT. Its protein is CASSLGGLAGGRTDTQYF.

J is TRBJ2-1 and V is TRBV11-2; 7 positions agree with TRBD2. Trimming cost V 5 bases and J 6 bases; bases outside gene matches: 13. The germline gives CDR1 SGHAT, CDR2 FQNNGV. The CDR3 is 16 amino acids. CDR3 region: CASSHVLASGLNEQFF. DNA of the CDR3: TGTGCCAGCAGCCACGTCCTGGCTAGCGGCCTCAATGAGCAGTTCTTC. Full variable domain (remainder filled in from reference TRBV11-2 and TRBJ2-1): EAGVAQSPRYKIIEKRQSVAFWCNPISGHATLYWYQQILGQGPKLLIQFQNNGVVDDSQLPKDRFSAERLKGVDSTLKIQPAKLEDSAVYLCASSHVLASGLNEQFFGPGTRLTVL.

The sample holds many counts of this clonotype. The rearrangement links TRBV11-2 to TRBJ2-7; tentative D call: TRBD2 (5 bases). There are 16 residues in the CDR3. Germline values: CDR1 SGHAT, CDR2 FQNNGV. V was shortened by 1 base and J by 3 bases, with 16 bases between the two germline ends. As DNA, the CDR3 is TGTGCCAGCAGCTTAGTAACCGGGATCCCTTTCTACGAGCAGTACTTC. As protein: CASSLVTGIPFYEQYF. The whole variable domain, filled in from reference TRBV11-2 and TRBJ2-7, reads EAGVAQSPRYKIIEKRQSVAFWCNPISGHATLYWYQQILGQGPKLLIQFQNNGVVDDSQLPKDRFSAERLKGVDSTLKIQPAKLEDSAVYLCASSLVTGIPFYEQYFGPGTRLTVT.

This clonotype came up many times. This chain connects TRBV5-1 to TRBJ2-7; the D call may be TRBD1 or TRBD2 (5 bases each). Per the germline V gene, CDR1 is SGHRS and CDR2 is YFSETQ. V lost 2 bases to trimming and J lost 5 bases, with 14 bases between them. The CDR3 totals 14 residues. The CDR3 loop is CASSFPGAGDEQYF. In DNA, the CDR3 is TGCGCCAGCAGCTTTCCCGGGGCTGGGGACGAGCAGTACTTC.

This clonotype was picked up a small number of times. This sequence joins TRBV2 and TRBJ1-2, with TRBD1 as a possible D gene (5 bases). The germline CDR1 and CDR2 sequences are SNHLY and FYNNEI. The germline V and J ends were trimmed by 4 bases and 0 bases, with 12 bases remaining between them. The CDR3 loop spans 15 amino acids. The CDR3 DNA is TGTGCCAGCAGTGGGGGCCCAGGCTCTAACTATGGCTACACCTTC. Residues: CASSGGPGSNYGYTF.

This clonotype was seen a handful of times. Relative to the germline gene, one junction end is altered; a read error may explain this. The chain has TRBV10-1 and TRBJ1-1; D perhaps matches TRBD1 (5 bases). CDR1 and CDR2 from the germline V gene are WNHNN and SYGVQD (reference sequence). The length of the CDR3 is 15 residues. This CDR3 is CASSLGGGMNTEAFF. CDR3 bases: TGTGCCAGCAGTCTGGGGGGGGGAATGAACACTGAAGCTTTCTTT.

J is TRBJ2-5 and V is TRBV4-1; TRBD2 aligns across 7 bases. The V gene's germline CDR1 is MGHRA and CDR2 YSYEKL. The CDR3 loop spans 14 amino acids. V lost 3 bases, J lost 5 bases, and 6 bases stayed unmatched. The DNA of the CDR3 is TGCGCCAGCAGCCAGGGAACTAGCGCCGAGACCCAGTACTTC. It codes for CASSQGTSAETQYF.

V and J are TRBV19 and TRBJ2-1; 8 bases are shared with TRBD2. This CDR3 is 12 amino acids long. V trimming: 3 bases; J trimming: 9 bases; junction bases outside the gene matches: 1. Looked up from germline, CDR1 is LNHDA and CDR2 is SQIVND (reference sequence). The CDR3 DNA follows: TGTGCCAGTAGTATTGCGGGAGGTGAGCAGTTCTTC. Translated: CASSIAGGEQFF.

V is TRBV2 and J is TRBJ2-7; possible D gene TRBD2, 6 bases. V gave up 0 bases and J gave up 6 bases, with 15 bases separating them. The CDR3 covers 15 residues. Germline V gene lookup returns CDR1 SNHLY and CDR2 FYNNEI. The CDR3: CASSEAGGAVGEQYF. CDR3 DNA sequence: TGTGCCAGCAGTGAAGCTGGAGGGGCAGTGGGCGAGCAGTACTTC.

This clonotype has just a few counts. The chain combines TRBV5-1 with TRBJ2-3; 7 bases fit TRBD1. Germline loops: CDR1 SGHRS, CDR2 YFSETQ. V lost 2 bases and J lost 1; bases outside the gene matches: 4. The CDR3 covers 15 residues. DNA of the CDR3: TGCGCCAGCAGCTTAGACAGGGCCGGCACAGATACGCAGTATTTT. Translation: CASSLDRAGTDTQYF.

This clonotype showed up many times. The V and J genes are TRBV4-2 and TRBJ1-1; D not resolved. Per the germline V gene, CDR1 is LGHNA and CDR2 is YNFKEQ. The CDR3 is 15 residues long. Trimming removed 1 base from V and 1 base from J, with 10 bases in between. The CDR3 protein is CASSQGRQANTEAFF. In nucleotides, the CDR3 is TGTGCCAGCAGCCAAGGTCGACAAGCGAACACTGAAGCTTTCTTT.

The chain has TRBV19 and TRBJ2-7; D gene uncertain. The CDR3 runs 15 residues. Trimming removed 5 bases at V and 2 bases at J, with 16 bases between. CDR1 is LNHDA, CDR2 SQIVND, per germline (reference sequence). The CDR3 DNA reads TGTGCCAGTAGTCCCGCCCCGGCGGAAACCTACGAGCAGTACTTC. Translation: CASSPAPAETYEQYF. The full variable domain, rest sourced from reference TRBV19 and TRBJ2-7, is DGGITQSPKYLFRKEGQNVTLSCEQNLNHDAMYWYRQDPGQGLRLIYYSQIVNDFQKGDIAEGYSVSREKKESFPLTVTSAQKNPTAFYLCASSPAPAETYEQYFGPGTRLTVT.